A single TCR beta chain is shown here with its context. Which cohort a participant joined came from the clinical history participants gave. Original handling: Reference gene primer amplification gave nucleated cell count estimates. Here immunoSEQ multiplex PCR was the method, and the copy in TCRdb shows in-frame clones only, minus some. That table supplies the V and J calls and clone size; D and trimming were determined from the DNA. This table holds more than 250,000 clones, about 87% found once. These data belong to a study of blood T cell repertoires in COVID-19. Whole-study context: Sites in the United States, Italy and Spain provided acute and convalescent COVID-19 samples.

The germline CDR1 and CDR2 sequences are LNHDA and SQIVND (reference sequence). V was trimmed by 10 bases and J by 2 bases, leaving 20 bases between them. CDR3 size: 15 residues. The sample consisted of PBMCs or T cells enriched from blood (not recorded which). The source is a woman aged 25 to 45 who had recovered from COVID-19. The rearrangement links TRBV19 to TRBJ2-5, with D maybe TRBD2 (7 bases). CDR3 coding DNA: TGTGCCACCTCCCTTGGGGGGGGGCCGCAAGAGACCCAGTACTTC. Residues: CATSLGGGPQETQYF.